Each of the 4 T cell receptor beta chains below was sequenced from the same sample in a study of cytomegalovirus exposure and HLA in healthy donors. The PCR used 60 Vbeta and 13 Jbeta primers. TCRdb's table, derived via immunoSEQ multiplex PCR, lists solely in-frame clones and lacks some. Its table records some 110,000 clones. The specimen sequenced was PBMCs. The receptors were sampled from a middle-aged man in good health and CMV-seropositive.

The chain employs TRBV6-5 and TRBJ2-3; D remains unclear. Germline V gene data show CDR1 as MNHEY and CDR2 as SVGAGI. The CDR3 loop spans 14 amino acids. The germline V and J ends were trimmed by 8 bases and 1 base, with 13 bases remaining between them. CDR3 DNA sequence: TGTGCCAGCTCCCCGATAACAGGCACAGATACGCAGTATTTT. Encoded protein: CASSPITGTDTQYF.

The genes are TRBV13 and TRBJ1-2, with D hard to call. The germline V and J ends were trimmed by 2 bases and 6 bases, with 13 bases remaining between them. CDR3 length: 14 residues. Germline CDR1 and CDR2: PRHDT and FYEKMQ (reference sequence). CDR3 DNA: TGTGCCAGCAGCTTATCAAGGAGGGCTGATGGCTACACCTTC. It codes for CASSLSRRADGYTF.

CDR3 region: CASSLGDKNTEAFF. DNA for the CDR3: TGTGCCAGCAGCTTGGGCGACAAAAACACTGAAGCTTTCTTT. J is TRBJ1-1 and V is TRBV5-4; D is uncertain. In germline, CDR1 is SGHNT, CDR2 YYREEE (reference sequence). V was trimmed by 0 bases and J by 2 bases, leaving 8 bases between them. The CDR3 consists of 14 residues.

The CDR3 loop reads CASSLADRGEQYF. The DNA for the CDR3 is TGTGCCAGCAGCTTAGCGGACAGGGGCGAGCAGTACTTC. The chain uses TRBV7-6 and TRBJ2-7; 9 positions agree with TRBD1. The CDR3 loop spans 13 amino acids. The V gene end was trimmed by 0 bases and the J gene end by 6 bases; junction bases not matched to a gene: 0. Germline values: CDR1 SGHVS, CDR2 FNYEAQ.